This T cell receptor beta chain was captured by sequencing in a study of shared clonotypes between healthy human individuals. The wider study: CD4 naive cells filled three plates per donor, CD4 memory three, CD8 naive two and CD8 memory one.

Study outcomes and limitations: It was expected that sequencing depth would affect clonotype sharing among donors.

TCRdb's copy holds only in-frame clones and misses some; the assay was immunoSEQ multiplex PCR. The sample records over 400,000 clones, about 96% being singletons. The CDR3 is made up of 14 amino acids. Looked up from germline, CDR1 is MNHEY and CDR2 is SMNVEV (reference sequence). V lost 3 bases, J lost 2 bases, and 8 bases lay in between. Details on this clone: Its antigen is unidentified.

The donors, healthy adults who were HIV-negative, had experienced no recent acute infections or vaccinations. This TCR was sampled from a woman between 25 and 40 years old in good health. The sequencing input was naive CD4+ T cells sorted from blood. The subset denotes: CD45RA+ positively selected. The rearrangement links TRBV27 to TRBJ2-1; D is possibly TRBD1 (6 bases). The CDR3 reads CASSLQGPYNEQFF. CDR3 bases: TGTGCCAGCAGTTTGCAGGGGCCCTACAATGAGCAGTTCTTC.